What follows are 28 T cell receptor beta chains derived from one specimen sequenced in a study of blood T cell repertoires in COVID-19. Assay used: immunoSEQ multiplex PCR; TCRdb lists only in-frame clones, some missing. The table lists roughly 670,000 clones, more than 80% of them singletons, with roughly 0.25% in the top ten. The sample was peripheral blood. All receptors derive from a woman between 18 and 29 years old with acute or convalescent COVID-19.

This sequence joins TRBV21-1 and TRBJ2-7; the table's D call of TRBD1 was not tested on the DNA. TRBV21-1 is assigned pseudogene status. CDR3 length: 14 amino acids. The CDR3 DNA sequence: TGTGCCAGCAGCAAACAAATGGGCAGCTACGAGCAGTACTTC. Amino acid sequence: CASSKQMGSYEQYF.

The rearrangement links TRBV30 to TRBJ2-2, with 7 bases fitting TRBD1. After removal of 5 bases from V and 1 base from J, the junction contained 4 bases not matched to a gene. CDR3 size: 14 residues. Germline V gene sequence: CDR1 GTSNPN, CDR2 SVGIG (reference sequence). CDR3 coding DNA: TGTGCCTGGTTAGGGACAGAGAACACCGGGGAGCTGTTTTTT. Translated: CAWLGTENTGELFF.

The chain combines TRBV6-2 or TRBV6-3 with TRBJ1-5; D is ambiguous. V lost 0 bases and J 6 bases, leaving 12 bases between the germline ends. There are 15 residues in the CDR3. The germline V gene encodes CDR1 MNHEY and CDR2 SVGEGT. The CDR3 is CASSYSPEGSQPQHF. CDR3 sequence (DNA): TGTGCCAGCAGTTACTCCCCGGAGGGAAGTCAGCCCCAGCATTTT.

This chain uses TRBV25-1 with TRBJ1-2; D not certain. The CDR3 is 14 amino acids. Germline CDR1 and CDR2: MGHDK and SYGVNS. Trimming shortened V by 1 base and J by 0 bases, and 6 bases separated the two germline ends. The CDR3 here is CASSESRTNYGYTF. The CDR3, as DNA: TGTGCCAGCAGTGAATCCAGGACTAACTATGGCTACACCTTC.

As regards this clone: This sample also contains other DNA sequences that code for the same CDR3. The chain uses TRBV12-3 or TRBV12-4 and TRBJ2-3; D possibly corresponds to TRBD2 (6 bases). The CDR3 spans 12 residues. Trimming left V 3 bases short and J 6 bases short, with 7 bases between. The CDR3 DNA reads TGTGCCAGCAGTTTTGGAGGGGATACGCAGTATTTT. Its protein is CASSFGGDTQYF.

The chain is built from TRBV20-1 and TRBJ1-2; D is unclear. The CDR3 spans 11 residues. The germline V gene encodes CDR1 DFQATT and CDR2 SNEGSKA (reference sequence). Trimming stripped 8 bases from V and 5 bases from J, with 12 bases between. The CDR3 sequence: CSIRSGYGYTF. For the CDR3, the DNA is TGCAGTATTCGGAGCGGTTATGGCTACACCTTC.

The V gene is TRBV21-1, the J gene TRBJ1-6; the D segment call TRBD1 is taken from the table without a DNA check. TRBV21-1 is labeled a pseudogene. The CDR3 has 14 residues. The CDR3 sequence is CASRLRQGPSPLHF. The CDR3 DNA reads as TGTGCCAGCAGGCTTCGGCAGGGGCCTTCACCCCTCCACTTT.

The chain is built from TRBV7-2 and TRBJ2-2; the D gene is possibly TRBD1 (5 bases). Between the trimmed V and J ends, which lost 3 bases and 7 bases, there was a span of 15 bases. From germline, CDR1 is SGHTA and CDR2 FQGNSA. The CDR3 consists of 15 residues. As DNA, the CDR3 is TGTGCCAGCAGCTTCTCAGGGTGGCGAGGCGGGGAGCTGTTTTTT. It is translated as CASSFSGWRGGELFF.

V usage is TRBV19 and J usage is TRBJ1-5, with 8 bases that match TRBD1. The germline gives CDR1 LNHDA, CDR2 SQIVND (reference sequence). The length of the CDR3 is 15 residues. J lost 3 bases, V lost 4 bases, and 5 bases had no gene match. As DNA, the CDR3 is TGTGCCAGTAGTAGCGGACAGGGTTACAATCAGCCCCAGCATTTT. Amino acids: CASSSGQGYNQPQHF.

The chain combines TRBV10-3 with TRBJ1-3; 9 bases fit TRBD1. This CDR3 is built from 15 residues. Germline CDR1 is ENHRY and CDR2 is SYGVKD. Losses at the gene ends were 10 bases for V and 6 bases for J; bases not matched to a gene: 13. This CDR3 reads CATSPSGQGINTIYF. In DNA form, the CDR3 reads TGTGCCACCTCCCCTAGTGGACAGGGGATAAACACCATATATTTT.

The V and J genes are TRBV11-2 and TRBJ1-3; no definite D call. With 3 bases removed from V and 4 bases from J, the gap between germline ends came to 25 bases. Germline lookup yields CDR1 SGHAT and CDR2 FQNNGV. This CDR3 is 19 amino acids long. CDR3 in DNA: TGTGCCAGCAGCTTGCCTCTGGGTGAGGTGAAGGAGGCCGGAAACACCATATATTTT. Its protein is CASSLPLGEVKEAGNTIYF. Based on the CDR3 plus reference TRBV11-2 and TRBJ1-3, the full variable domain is EAGVAQSPRYKIIEKRQSVAFWCNPISGHATLYWYQQILGQGPKLLIQFQNNGVVDDSQLPKDRFSAERLKGVDSTLKIQPAKLEDSAVYLCASSLPLGEVKEAGNTIYFGEGSWLTVV.

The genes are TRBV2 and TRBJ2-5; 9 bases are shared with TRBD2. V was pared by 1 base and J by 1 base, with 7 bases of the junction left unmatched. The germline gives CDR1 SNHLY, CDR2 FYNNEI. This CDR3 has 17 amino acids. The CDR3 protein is CASSEDVWRGGQETQYF. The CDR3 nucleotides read TGTGCCAGCAGTGAAGACGTTTGGCGGGGGGGCCAAGAGACCCAGTACTTC.

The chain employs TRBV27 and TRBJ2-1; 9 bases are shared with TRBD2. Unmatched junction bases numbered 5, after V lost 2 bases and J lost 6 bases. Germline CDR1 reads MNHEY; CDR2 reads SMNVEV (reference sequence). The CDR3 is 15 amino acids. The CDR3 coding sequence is TGTGCCAGCAGTTTAAGGGGACTAGCAGGCAATGAGCAGTTCTTC. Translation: CASSLRGLAGNEQFF.

The CDR3 nucleotides read TGCGCCAGCAGCCAAGAGGCGACAGGGGAGCCTTCACCCCTCCACTTT. Translation: CASSQEATGEPSPLHF. This chain uses TRBV4-1 with TRBJ1-6, with 8 positions matching TRBD1. Trimming at V came to 0 bases and at J to 9 bases, leaving 7 bases not matched to a gene. This CDR3 spans 16 amino acids. Germline CDR1 MGHRA, CDR2 YSYEKL.

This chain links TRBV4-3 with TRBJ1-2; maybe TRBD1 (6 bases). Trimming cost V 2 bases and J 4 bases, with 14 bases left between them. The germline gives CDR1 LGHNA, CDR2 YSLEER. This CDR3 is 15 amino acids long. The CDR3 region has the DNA TGCGCCAGCAGCCAACGACAGGTTGGGGGCTATGGCTACACCTTC. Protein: CASSQRQVGGYGYTF.

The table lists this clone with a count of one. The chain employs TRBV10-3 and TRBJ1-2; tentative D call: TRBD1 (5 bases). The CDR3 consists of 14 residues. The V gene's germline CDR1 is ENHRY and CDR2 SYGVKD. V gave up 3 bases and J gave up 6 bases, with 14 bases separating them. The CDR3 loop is CAISDRAFEDGYTF. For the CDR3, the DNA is TGTGCCATCAGTGACAGGGCGTTTGAGGATGGCTACACCTTC.

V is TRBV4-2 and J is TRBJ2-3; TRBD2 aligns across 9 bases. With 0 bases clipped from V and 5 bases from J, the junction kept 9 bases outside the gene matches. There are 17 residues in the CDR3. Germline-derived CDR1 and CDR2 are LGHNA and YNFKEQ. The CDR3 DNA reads TGTGCCAGCAGCCAAGATGCGGCGGGGGGGCGTGGAGATACGCAGTATTTT. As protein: CASSQDAAGGRGDTQYF.

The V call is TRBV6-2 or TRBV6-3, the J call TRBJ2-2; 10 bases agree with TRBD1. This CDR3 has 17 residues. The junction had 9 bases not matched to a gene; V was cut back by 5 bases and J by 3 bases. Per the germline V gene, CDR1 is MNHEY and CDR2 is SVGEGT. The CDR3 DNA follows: TGTGCCAGCAGTCCCTTGGGGACAGGGGATTACACCGGGGAGCTGTTTTTT. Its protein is CASSPLGTGDYTGELFF.

CDR3 amino acids: CATSDPGTGLDGYTF. The CDR3 DNA reads as TGTGCCACCAGTGACCCCGGGACAGGATTGGATGGCTACACCTTC. The genes are TRBV24-1 and TRBJ1-2; 8 bases match TRBD1. The CDR3 extends over 15 amino acids. Germline CDR1 is KGHDR and CDR2 is SFDVKD. Trimming removed 4 bases from V and 6 bases from J; junction bases left unmatched: 9.

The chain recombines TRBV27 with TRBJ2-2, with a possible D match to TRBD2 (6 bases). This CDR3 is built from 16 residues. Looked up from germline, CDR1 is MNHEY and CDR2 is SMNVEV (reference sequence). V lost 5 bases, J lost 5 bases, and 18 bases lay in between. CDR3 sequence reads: CASSLTIPEGTGELFF. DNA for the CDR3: TGTGCCAGCAGTCTCACAATCCCGGAGGGTACCGGGGAGCTGTTTTTT.

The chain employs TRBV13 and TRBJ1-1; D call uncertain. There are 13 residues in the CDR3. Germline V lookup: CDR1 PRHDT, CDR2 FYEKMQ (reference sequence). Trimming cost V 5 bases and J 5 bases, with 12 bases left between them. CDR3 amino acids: CASSPGRGTEAFF. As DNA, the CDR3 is TGTGCCAGCAGCCCAGGACGGGGAACTGAAGCTTTCTTT. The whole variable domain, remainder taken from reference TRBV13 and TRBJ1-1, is AAGVIQSPRHLIKEKRETATLKCYPIPRHDTVYWYQQGPGQDPQFLISFYEKMQSDKGSIPDRFSAQQFSDYHSELNMSSLELGDSALYFCASSPGRGTEAFFGQGTRLTVV.

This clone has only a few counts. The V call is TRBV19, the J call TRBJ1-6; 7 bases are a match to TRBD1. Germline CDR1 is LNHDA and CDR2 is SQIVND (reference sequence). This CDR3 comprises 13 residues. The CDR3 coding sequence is TGTGCGACAGGGAGGCTTACGGATTCACCCCTCCACTTT. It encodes CATGRLTDSPLHF.

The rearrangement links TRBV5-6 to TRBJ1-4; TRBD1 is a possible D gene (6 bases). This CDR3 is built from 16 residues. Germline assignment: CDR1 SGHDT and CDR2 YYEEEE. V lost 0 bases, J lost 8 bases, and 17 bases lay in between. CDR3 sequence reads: CASSLAGTPRGEKLFF. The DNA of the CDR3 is TGTGCCAGCAGCTTGGCCGGGACCCCGAGGGGGGAAAAACTGTTTTTT. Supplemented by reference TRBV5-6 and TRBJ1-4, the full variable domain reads DAGVTQSPTHLIKTRGQQVTLRCSPKSGHDTVSWYQQALGQGPQFIFQYYEEEERQRGNFPDRFSGHQFPNYSSELNVNALLLGDSALYLCASSLAGTPRGEKLFFGSGTQLSVL.

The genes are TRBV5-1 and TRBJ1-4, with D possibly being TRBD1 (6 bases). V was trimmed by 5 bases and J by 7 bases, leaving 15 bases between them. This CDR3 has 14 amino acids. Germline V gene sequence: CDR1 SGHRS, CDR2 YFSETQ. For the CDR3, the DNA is TGCGCCAGCAGGCCGGGACACGACCCTGAAAAACTGTTTTTT. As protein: CASRPGHDPEKLFF.

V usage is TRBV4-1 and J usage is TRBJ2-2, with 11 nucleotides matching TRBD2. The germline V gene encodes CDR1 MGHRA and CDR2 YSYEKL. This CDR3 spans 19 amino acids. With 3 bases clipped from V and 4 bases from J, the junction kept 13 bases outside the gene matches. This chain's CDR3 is CASSQGLTSGGTFTGELFF. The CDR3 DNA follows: TGCGCCAGCAGCCAGGGCCTAACTAGCGGGGGTACTTTCACCGGGGAGCTGTTTTTT.

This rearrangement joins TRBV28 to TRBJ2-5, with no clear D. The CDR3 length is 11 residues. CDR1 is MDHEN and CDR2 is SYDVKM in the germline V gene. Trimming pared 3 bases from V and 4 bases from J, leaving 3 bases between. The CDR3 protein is CASSFRETQYF. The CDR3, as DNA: TGTGCCAGCAGTTTCCGAGAGACCCAGTACTTC.

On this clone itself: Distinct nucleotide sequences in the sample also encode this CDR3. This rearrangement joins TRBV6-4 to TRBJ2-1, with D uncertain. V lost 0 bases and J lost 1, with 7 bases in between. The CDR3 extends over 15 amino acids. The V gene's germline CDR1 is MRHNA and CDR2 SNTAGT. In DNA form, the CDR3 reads TGTGCCAGCAGTGACTCCGCCGGGTCCTACAATGAGCAGTTCTTC. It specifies CASSDSAGSYNEQFF.

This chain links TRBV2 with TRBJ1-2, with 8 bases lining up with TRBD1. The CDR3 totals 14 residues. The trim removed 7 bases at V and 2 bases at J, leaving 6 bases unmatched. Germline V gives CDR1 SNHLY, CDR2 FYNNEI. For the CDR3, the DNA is TGTGCCAGCATCGGGCAGGGGGCAAACTATGGCTACACCTTC. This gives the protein CASIGQGANYGYTF.